These T cell receptor beta chains were read from a single sample in a study of T cells in Graves' hyperthyroidism and ophthalmopathy. MiXCR, run by TCRdb on the multiplex PCR reads, gives a single entry per CDR3 protein. The sample consists of 250,000 to 300,000 distinct CDR3 sequences, roughly 13% of them appearing once. The specimen sequenced was blood. All receptors derive from a woman between 25 and 40 years old with Graves' hyperthyroidism that later progressed to Graves' ophthalmopathy. The CDR3 runs from the conserved cysteine through the conserved F or W. Fields, in order: V gene, J gene, clone size, D gene, CDR3 DNA, CDR3 protein. A D gene is named only where the DNA matches it firmly. The size entry is marked missing in some rows and otherwise reads once, few, many or a size class.

v_gene: TRBV6-2/TRBV6-3
j_gene: TRBJ2-3
abundance: many
d_gene: -
CDR3nt: TGTGCCAGCACCGAACTAGGGACGGCCAACACAGATACGCAGTATTTT
CDR3aa: CASTELGTANTDTQYF

v_gene: TRBV29-1
j_gene: TRBJ2-7
abundance: many
d_gene: TRBD2
CDR3nt: TGCAGCGTTGAAGAAGCGGGGCTCTTCTCCTACGAGCAGTACTTC
CDR3aa: CSVEEAGLFSYEQYF

v_gene: TRBV12-3/TRBV12-4
j_gene: TRBJ2-6
abundance: few
d_gene: TRBD1
CDR3nt: TGTGCCAGCAGCGAGAGGACAGGGGGTACTATCTCTGGGGCCAACGTCCTGACTTTC
CDR3aa: CASSERTGGTISGANVLTF

v_gene: TRBV11-2
j_gene: TRBJ2-7
abundance: many
d_gene: TRBD2
CDR3nt: TGTGCCAGCAGCTCTCTCGCGGGAGGCGACGAGCAGTACTTC
CDR3aa: CASSSLAGGDEQYF

v_gene: TRBV30
j_gene: TRBJ1-1
abundance: many
d_gene: -
CDR3nt: TGTGCCTGGAGTGTATTTGGTGACACTGAAGCTTTCTTT
CDR3aa: CAWSVFGDTEAFF

v_gene: TRBV12-3/TRBV12-4
j_gene: TRBJ1-1
abundance: many
d_gene: TRBD1
CDR3nt: TGTGCCAGCAGCTGGACAGGGAACACTGAAGCTTTCTTT
CDR3aa: CASSWTGNTEAFF

v_gene: TRBV7-9
j_gene: TRBJ2-5
abundance: many
d_gene: -
CDR3nt: TGTGCCAGCGGAGACAGGCTCAAAGAGACCCAGTACTTC
CDR3aa: CASGDRLKETQYF

v_gene: TRBV7-7
j_gene: TRBJ2-3
abundance: -
d_gene: -
CDR3nt: TGTGCTAGCAGCTTCCCCCGAGTAGTTTTTCACACAGATACGCAGTATTTT
CDR3aa: CASSFPRVVFHTDTQYF

v_gene: TRBV29-1
j_gene: TRBJ1-1
abundance: many
d_gene: -
CDR3nt: TGCAGCTTTTCAGGGTATGTGAACACTGAAGCTTTCTTT
CDR3aa: CSFSGYVNTEAFF

v_gene: TRBV20-1
j_gene: TRBJ2-7
abundance: many
d_gene: TRBD2
CDR3nt: TGCAGTGCTAGAGATCTTGAGACTAGCTTCTACGAGCAGTACTTC
CDR3aa: CSARDLETSFYEQYF

v_gene: TRBV2
j_gene: TRBJ2-5
abundance: many
d_gene: TRBD2
CDR3nt: TGTGCCAGCAGTGAAGAATTGCCTAGCGGGAGGGCCCAGGACCAGTACTTC
CDR3aa: CASSEELPSGRAQDQYF

v_gene: TRBV4-3
j_gene: TRBJ1-1
abundance: many
d_gene: -
CDR3nt: TGCGCCAGCAGCCAAGCAGGGGCGATGAACACTGAAGCTTTCTTT
CDR3aa: CASSQAGAMNTEAFF

v_gene: TRBV28
j_gene: TRBJ1-5
abundance: many
d_gene: -
CDR3nt: TGTGCCAGTCGATCCGGTTCGGGCAATCAGCCCCAGCATTTT
CDR3aa: CASRSGSGNQPQHF

v_gene: TRBV5-6
j_gene: TRBJ2-7
abundance: many
d_gene: TRBD2
CDR3nt: TGTGCCAGCACCGTGCTAGCGGGATCGTCCGAGCAGTACTTC
CDR3aa: CASTVLAGSSEQYF

v_gene: TRBV6-1
j_gene: TRBJ1-2
abundance: many
d_gene: -
CDR3nt: TGTGCCAGCAGTCCACCGTGGGACTCCTGGGGCTATGGCTACACCTTC
CDR3aa: CASSPPWDSWGYGYTF

v_gene: TRBV24-1
j_gene: TRBJ2-1
abundance: few
d_gene: -
CDR3nt: TGTGCCACCAGTGATAGGGGTGAGGGACTGATACACAATGAGCAGTTCTTC
CDR3aa: CATSDRGEGLIHNEQFF

v_gene: TRBV29-1
j_gene: TRBJ2-1
abundance: many
d_gene: -
CDR3nt: TGCAGCGTTGAAGATTTAGTAACAGCGCTCAATGAGCAGTTCTTC
CDR3aa: CSVEDLVTALNEQFF

v_gene: TRBV6-1
j_gene: TRBJ1-1
abundance: many
d_gene: TRBD1
CDR3nt: TGTGCCAGCAGTCTACGACAGGGGATCCGTCCGAACGCTGAAGCTTTCTTT
CDR3aa: CASSLRQGIRPNAEAFF

v_gene: TRBV28
j_gene: TRBJ2-1
abundance: many
d_gene: TRBD1
CDR3nt: TGTGCCAGCAGTTCCCCCGGGACAGGGTACAATGAGCAGTTCTTC
CDR3aa: CASSSPGTGYNEQFF

v_gene: TRBV3-1
j_gene: TRBJ1-1
abundance: few
d_gene: -
CDR3nt: TGTGCCAGCAGCCAAGGAATTCCCGTGGAGCTGAACACTGAAGCTTTCTTT
CDR3aa: CASSQGIPVELNTEAFF

v_gene: TRBV27
j_gene: TRBJ2-7
abundance: -
d_gene: TRBD2
CDR3nt: TGTGCCAGCAGTTTATCGGGGACTAGCGGGATGAAATACGAGCAGTACTTC
CDR3aa: CASSLSGTSGMKYEQYF

v_gene: TRBV4-3
j_gene: TRBJ2-3
abundance: few
d_gene: TRBD2
CDR3nt: TGCGCCAGCAGCCAAGATTTAGGACTAGCGGGATTGTCGCCGGATACGCAGTATTTT
CDR3aa: CASSQDLGLAGLSPDTQYF

v_gene: TRBV6-1
j_gene: TRBJ2-7
abundance: many
d_gene: TRBD1
CDR3nt: TGTGCCAGCAGTAGACAGGGGCCACCGTCCTACGAGCAGTACTTC
CDR3aa: CASSRQGPPSYEQYF

v_gene: TRBV12-3/TRBV12-4
j_gene: TRBJ2-1
abundance: many
d_gene: -
CDR3nt: TGTGCCAGCAGTTTGGCGGTCAGGGGCTTGTTCTTC
CDR3aa: CASSLAVRGLFF

v_gene: TRBV7-3
j_gene: TRBJ2-1
abundance: many
d_gene: TRBD2
CDR3nt: TGTGCCAGCAGCCTCACGGCGGGAGAGGTAGGGAATGAGCAGTTCTTC
CDR3aa: CASSLTAGEVGNEQFF

v_gene: TRBV19
j_gene: TRBJ2-3
abundance: -
d_gene: -
CDR3nt: TGTGCCAGTAGTGTGACAGTCACAGATACGCAGTATTTT
CDR3aa: CASSVTVTDTQYF

v_gene: TRBV27
j_gene: TRBJ2-1
abundance: many
d_gene: -
CDR3nt: TGTGCCAGCAGATCCTCGGGACACTACAATGAGCAGTTCTTC
CDR3aa: CASRSSGHYNEQFF

v_gene: TRBV30
j_gene: TRBJ2-4
abundance: many
d_gene: -
CDR3nt: TGTGCCTGGAGTGTAACCCTGGGCTATTCGGCTGTAGGGGCTGACATTCAGTACTTC
CDR3aa: CAWSVTLGYSAVGADIQYF

v_gene: TRBV28
j_gene: TRBJ2-3
abundance: many
d_gene: -
CDR3nt: TGTGCCAGCAGTTTATTCCCGACAGCGCAGTATTTT
CDR3aa: CASSLFPTAQYF

v_gene: TRBV27
j_gene: TRBJ2-7
abundance: many
d_gene: TRBD2
CDR3nt: TGTGCCACCTCCGGCGGACTAGCGAGAGGCGAGCAGTACTTC
CDR3aa: CATSGGLARGEQYF

v_gene: TRBV5-5
j_gene: TRBJ2-1
abundance: few
d_gene: TRBD2
CDR3nt: TGTGCCAGCAGCTCGCTAGCGGGAGGGTTAGGGGAGCAGTTCTTC
CDR3aa: CASSSLAGGLGEQFF

v_gene: TRBV18
j_gene: TRBJ2-7
abundance: many
d_gene: -
CDR3nt: TGTGCCAGCTCACCAGGACAGTCTCATACCGAGCAGTACTTC
CDR3aa: CASSPGQSHTEQYF

v_gene: TRBV28
j_gene: TRBJ1-1
abundance: many
d_gene: -
CDR3nt: TGTGCCAGTTTCCCGGGACGGAGAAATATGAACACTGAAGCTTTCTTT
CDR3aa: CASFPGRRNMNTEAFF

v_gene: TRBV4-1
j_gene: TRBJ1-2
abundance: few
d_gene: TRBD1
CDR3nt: TGCGCCAGCAGCCCCCGAGACAGGGGGGTCGATGGCTACACCTTC
CDR3aa: CASSPRDRGVDGYTF

v_gene: TRBV28
j_gene: TRBJ2-7
abundance: -
d_gene: -
CDR3nt: TGTGCCAGCGCTGGCCCCTACGAGCAGTACTTC
CDR3aa: CASAGPYEQYF

v_gene: TRBV20-1
j_gene: TRBJ2-7
abundance: many
d_gene: -
CDR3nt: TGCAGTGCTAGAGATGGGAGTTACTACGAGCAGTACTTC
CDR3aa: CSARDGSYYEQYF

v_gene: TRBV27
j_gene: TRBJ1-5
abundance: many
d_gene: TRBD1
CDR3nt: TGTGCCAGCAGTCCACAGGGGGCTCTGGAGCCCCAGCATTTT
CDR3aa: CASSPQGALEPQHF

v_gene: TRBV20-1
j_gene: TRBJ2-7
abundance: few
d_gene: -
CDR3nt: TGCAGTGCTAGAGTGGGGGTCTACGAGCAGTACTTC
CDR3aa: CSARVGVYEQYF

v_gene: TRBV6-1
j_gene: TRBJ2-4
abundance: few
d_gene: -
CDR3nt: TGTGCCAGCAGAGACTTGGACTCCCTAGCCAAAAACATTCAGTACTTC
CDR3aa: CASRDLDSLAKNIQYF

v_gene: TRBV7-2
j_gene: TRBJ2-2
abundance: -
d_gene: TRBD1
CDR3nt: TGTGCCAGCAGCTCGACAGGGGGCCGTAACACCGGGGAGCTGTTTTTT
CDR3aa: CASSSTGGRNTGELFF

v_gene: TRBV28
j_gene: TRBJ2-1
abundance: -
d_gene: -
CDR3nt: TGTGCCAGCAGTTTAGGGGGCGGGATAGGGGAGGGCAGGGAGCAGTTCTTC
CDR3aa: CASSLGGGIGEGREQFF

v_gene: TRBV4-2
j_gene: TRBJ2-1
abundance: -
d_gene: TRBD2
CDR3nt: TGTGCCAGCAGCCAAGATCTAGCGGGAGGGAGGAATGAGCAGTTCTTC
CDR3aa: CASSQDLAGGRNEQFF

v_gene: TRBV20-1
j_gene: TRBJ2-5
abundance: -
d_gene: TRBD1
CDR3nt: TGCAGTGCTCAAAAGGGGACAGACTCGTACCAAGAGACCCAGTACTTC
CDR3aa: CSAQKGTDSYQETQYF

v_gene: TRBV14
j_gene: TRBJ2-1
abundance: many
d_gene: TRBD2
CDR3nt: TGTGCCAGCAGCTCCAACGTGGGACTAGCGGGAGGGTTCAGCTCCTACAATGAGCAGTTCTTC
CDR3aa: CASSSNVGLAGGFSSYNEQFF

v_gene: TRBV28
j_gene: TRBJ2-2
abundance: many
d_gene: TRBD2
CDR3nt: TGTGCCAGCAGTACAGTAGCGGGGTCTTTCGGGGAGCTGTTTTTT
CDR3aa: CASSTVAGSFGELFF

v_gene: TRBV7-8
j_gene: TRBJ1-1
abundance: many
d_gene: -
CDR3nt: TGTGCCAGCAGCATTAGTCCATGGAGGAACACTGAAGCTTTCTTT
CDR3aa: CASSISPWRNTEAFF

v_gene: TRBV5-1
j_gene: TRBJ2-1
abundance: many
d_gene: -
CDR3nt: TGCGCCAGCAGCTTGGCTACGATCCCCTACAATGAGCAGTTCTTC
CDR3aa: CASSLATIPYNEQFF

v_gene: TRBV10-3
j_gene: TRBJ2-5
abundance: many
d_gene: TRBD2
CDR3nt: TGTGCCATCAGTGACGGGAGGGCCGGGGAGGAGACCCAGTACTTC
CDR3aa: CAISDGRAGEETQYF

v_gene: TRBV18
j_gene: TRBJ1-6
abundance: many
d_gene: TRBD1
CDR3nt: TGTGCCAGCTCACCACGTGGGACAGGCAATAATTCACCCCTCCACTTT
CDR3aa: CASSPRGTGNNSPLHF

v_gene: TRBV5-1
j_gene: TRBJ2-2
abundance: -
d_gene: TRBD2
CDR3nt: TGCGCCAGCAGCCCGCCGAATCGGCGGGAGTTCACCGGGGAGCTGTTTTTT
CDR3aa: CASSPPNRREFTGELFF

v_gene: TRBV20-1
j_gene: TRBJ1-1
abundance: many
d_gene: TRBD1
CDR3nt: TGCAGTGCTAGAGATCGACAGGGTTCGCATGTTGAAGCTTTCTTT
CDR3aa: CSARDRQGSHVEAFF

v_gene: TRBV7-9
j_gene: TRBJ2-1
abundance: many
d_gene: TRBD1
CDR3nt: TGTGCCAGCACTTCAATCCCCGGGACAGGGACCAATGAGCAGTTCTTC
CDR3aa: CASTSIPGTGTNEQFF

v_gene: TRBV24-1
j_gene: TRBJ2-3
abundance: -
d_gene: TRBD1
CDR3nt: TGTGCCACCAGTGATACCCCCGGGACAGGGCCTTTCATGGATACGCAGTATTTT
CDR3aa: CATSDTPGTGPFMDTQYF

v_gene: TRBV27
j_gene: TRBJ1-5
abundance: -
d_gene: -
CDR3nt: TGTGCCAGCAGTCCCTGGGACCCCAATCAGCCCCAGCATTTT
CDR3aa: CASSPWDPNQPQHF

v_gene: TRBV28
j_gene: TRBJ1-3
abundance: many
d_gene: TRBD1
CDR3nt: TGTGCCAGCAGTTTATGGGGGACAGGCACCATATATTTT
CDR3aa: CASSLWGTGTIYF